Below, 22 T cell receptor beta chains from the same sample are listed, as sequenced in a study of CD8 T cells in Susac syndrome. With random hexamers, 0.5 to 1 ug RNA was reverse transcribed. TCRdb ran MiXCR on the immunoSEQ multiplex PCR reads and lists one entry per CDR3 protein. The sample records some 200,000 distinct CDR3 sequences, roughly 94% being singletons. The sample taken for sequencing was CD8+ T cells from PBMCs. The receptors derive from a human donor with Susac syndrome.

The chain links TRBV4-1 to TRBJ1-1, with D possibly TRBD1 on 5 matching bases. The CDR3 has 15 residues. V was trimmed by 3 bases and J by 3 bases, leaving 14 bases between them. The germline CDR1 and CDR2 sequences are MGHRA and YSYEKL. DNA of the CDR3: TGCGCCAGCAGCCACCCCGGGACCGGGGACACTGAAGCTTTCTTT. It translates to CASSHPGTGDTEAFF.

CDR3 nucleotides: TGTGCCAGCAGCGTAGATGCAGATACGCAGTATTTT. Protein sequence: CASSVDADTQYF. This chain connects TRBV9 to TRBJ2-3, with D uncertain. CDR1 is SGDLS and CDR2 is YYNGEE in the germline V gene. The CDR3 is 12 amino acids. Trimming took off 0 bases at V and 4 bases at J, with 3 bases between the two ends. Variable domain in full (rest from reference TRBV9 and TRBJ2-3): DSGVTQTPKHLITATGQRVTLRCSPRSGDLSVYWYQQSLDQGLQFLIQYYNGEERAKGNILERFSAQQFPDLHSELNLSSLELGDSALYFCASSVDADTQYFGPGTRLTVL.

CDR3 sequence: CSARVVGGVYNEQFF. The CDR3 DNA reads TGCAGTGCTAGAGTGGTGGGAGGGGTCTACAATGAGCAGTTCTTC. V usage is TRBV20-1 and J usage is TRBJ2-1; 7 bases align to TRBD2. Looked up from germline, CDR1 is DFQATT and CDR2 is SNEGSKA (reference sequence). J was trimmed by 3 bases and V by 1 base; bases with no gene match: 6. This CDR3 is 15 amino acids long.

This sequence joins TRBV7-9 and TRBJ2-1; 13 positions match TRBD2. The CDR3 is 17 residues long. Germline V gives CDR1 SEHNR, CDR2 FQNEAQ (reference sequence). V was clipped by 5 bases and J by 4 bases; unmatched bases: 8. The CDR3 sequence: CASSLGGLAGVYNEQFF. In nucleotides, the CDR3 is TGTGCCAGCAGCCTAGGTGGACTAGCGGGGGTGTACAATGAGCAGTTCTTC.

This chain links TRBV27 with TRBJ1-4; D gene unclear. Germline CDR1 MNHEY, CDR2 SMNVEV (reference sequence). The CDR3 is 14 amino acids. V lost 5 bases, J lost 0 bases, and 7 bases lay in between. The CDR3 bases are TGTGCCAGCAGTCGGGCTGCAACTAATGAAAAACTGTTTTTT. This encodes CASSRAATNEKLFF.

The genes are TRBV4-2 and TRBJ2-2; 12 bases match TRBD2. The length of the CDR3 is 17 residues. Germline CDR1 reads LGHNA; CDR2 reads YNFKEQ. Trimming took 2 bases from V and 7 from J; bases not matched to a gene: 8. In DNA, the CDR3 is TGTGCCAGCAGCCAAATAGGACTAGCGGGATCGCGCGGGGAGCTGTTTTTT. It specifies CASSQIGLAGSRGELFF.

The chain links TRBV5-1 to TRBJ2-7; D is unresolved. CDR3 size: 15 residues. The V gene lost 0 bases and the J gene lost 3 bases, with 13 bases spanning the gap. The germline V gene has CDR1 SGHRS and CDR2 YFSETQ. The CDR3 spells CASSLGLGIYYEQYF. CDR3 in DNA: TGCGCCAGCAGCTTGGGGCTAGGAATCTACTACGAGCAGTACTTC.

J is TRBJ2-7 and V is TRBV6-5, with 9 bases fitting TRBD2. This CDR3 is 14 amino acids long. CDR1 and CDR2 from the germline V gene are MNHEY and SVGAGI. Germline trimming cut 6 bases from V and 5 bases from J; bases unmatched to any gene: 8. The DNA of the CDR3 is TGTGCCAGCAGCACACGACTAGCGGTCCACGAGCAGTACTTC. It yields the protein CASSTRLAVHEQYF.

The J gene is TRBJ1-2, the V gene TRBV15, with 12 bases matching TRBD1. Looked up from germline, CDR1 is LNHNV and CDR2 is YYDKDF (reference sequence). V shed 0 bases and J 2 bases; nucleotides not matched to a gene: 7. The length of the CDR3 is 18 residues. CDR3 loop: CATSRDGDRGPPNYGYTF. In DNA form, the CDR3 reads TGTGCCACCAGCAGAGATGGGGACAGGGGGCCCCCAAACTATGGCTACACCTTC.

The V gene is TRBV24-1, the J gene TRBJ2-1, with TRBD2 matching over 12 bases. The CDR3 runs 12 residues. The germline V gene encodes CDR1 KGHDR and CDR2 SFDVKD. V lost 3 bases and J lost 16; bases outside the gene matches: 3. CDR3 protein: CATSDGGLAGFF. In nucleotides, the CDR3 is TGTGCCACCAGTGATGGTGGACTAGCGGGATTCTTC.

The V gene is TRBV28, the J gene TRBJ1-5, with D possibly TRBD1 on 5 matching bases. CDR3 size: 14 residues. V was cut by 4 bases and J by 4 bases, with 11 bases left in between. Looked up from germline, CDR1 is MDHEN and CDR2 is SYDVKM. CDR3 sequence (DNA): TGTGCCAGCAGTTCCCCCCGGACAAATCAGCCCCAGCATTTT. Translating gives CASSSPRTNQPQHF.

The CDR3 protein is CSARRSSLAGVSNEQFF. CDR3 coding DNA: TGCAGTGCTAGACGGTCATCACTAGCGGGAGTCTCCAATGAGCAGTTCTTC. The chain joins TRBV20-1 to TRBJ2-1; 11 bases fit TRBD2. The CDR3 loop spans 17 amino acids. J lost 6 bases, V lost 2 bases, and 12 bases had no gene match. Germline V gene data show CDR1 as DFQATT and CDR2 as SNEGSKA (reference sequence).

The chain uses TRBV18 and TRBJ2-2; TRBD1 matches 8 bases. J was trimmed by 3 bases and V by 2 bases; bases with no gene match: 2. The CDR3 length is 15 residues. CDR1 and CDR2 (germline): KGHSH, LQKENI. CDR3 DNA: TGTGCCAGCTCACCAGGACAGGGACACACCGGGGAGCTGTTTTTT. Amino acids: CASSPGQGHTGELFF.

The chain recombines TRBV6-5 with TRBJ2-5; TRBD2 aligns across 10 bases. The CDR3 consists of 19 residues. V shed 0 bases, J shed 2 bases, and the junction held 12 bases outside the gene matches. Per the germline V gene, CDR1 is MNHEY and CDR2 is SVGAGI. CDR3 sequence: CASSYSSGGALGIQETQYF. The CDR3 DNA reads as TGTGCCAGCAGTTACTCCAGCGGGGGGGCTCTCGGAATACAAGAGACCCAGTACTTC.

This clonotype turned up a few times. This chain uses TRBV6-6 with TRBJ1-5; no clear D gene. CDR3 length: 12 residues. With 8 bases removed from V and 5 bases from J, the gap between germline ends came to 10 bases. Germline CDR1 is MNHNY and CDR2 is SVGAGI (reference sequence). The CDR3 coding sequence is TGTGCCAGCTCAGAGGGAGATCAGCCCCAGCATTTT. This gives the protein CASSEGDQPQHF.

The chain uses TRBV5-1 and TRBJ2-1; possibly TRBD1 for D (7 bases). Germline loops: CDR1 SGHRS, CDR2 YFSETQ. This CDR3 has 15 residues. The V and J ends lost 3 bases and 7 bases respectively, with 17 bases between them. CDR3 sequence: CASSWVEGAINEQFF. As DNA, the CDR3 is TGCGCCAGCAGCTGGGTGGAGGGGGCGATAAATGAGCAGTTCTTC. Supplemented by reference TRBV5-1 and TRBJ2-1, the full variable domain reads KAGVTQTPRYLIKTRGQQVTLSCSPISGHRSVSWYQQTPGQGLQFLFEYFSETQRNKGNFPGRFSGRQFSNSRSEMNVSTLELGDSALYLCASSWVEGAINEQFFGPGTRLTVL.

The V call is TRBV28, the J call TRBJ2-7; no clear D. The CDR3 runs to 14 residues. Germline CDR1 is MDHEN and CDR2 is SYDVKM. V shed 3 bases and J shed 1 base, with 10 bases lying between them. The CDR3 DNA follows: TGTGCCAGCAGTTTCATGGGCAATTCCTACGAGCAGTACTTC. Translation: CASSFMGNSYEQYF.

J is TRBJ2-5 and V is TRBV20-1; 11 bases match TRBD2. With 4 bases clipped from V and 5 bases from J, the junction kept 6 bases outside the gene matches. The CDR3 has 14 residues. Germline CDR1 and CDR2: DFQATT and SNEGSKA (reference sequence). The CDR3 loop reads CSATLAGGQETQYF. CDR3 sequence (DNA): TGCAGTGCTACATTAGCGGGAGGGCAGGAGACCCAGTACTTC.

The chain uses TRBV10-3 and TRBJ2-5; TRBD1 matches 7 bases. V lost 10 bases and J lost 5; bases outside the gene matches: 13. CDR1 and CDR2 (germline): ENHRY, SYGVKD. The CDR3 contains 14 residues. In DNA, the CDR3 is TGTGCCACCCGGACGGACAGGCTCCAGGAGACCCAGTACTTC. Translation: CATRTDRLQETQYF.

The chain carries TRBV5-4 and TRBJ1-2; the D is unclear. With 4 bases removed from V and 6 bases from J, the gap between germline ends came to 10 bases. Germline lookup yields CDR1 SGHNT and CDR2 YYREEE (reference sequence). This CDR3 region has 12 residues. DNA for the CDR3: TGTGCCAGCAGCCCGGACGCCAATGGCTACACCTTC. The encoded protein is CASSPDANGYTF.

The chain recombines TRBV28 with TRBJ1-5, with a possible D match to TRBD1 (5 bases). Germline V gene sequence: CDR1 MDHEN, CDR2 SYDVKM. With 5 bases removed from V and 3 bases from J, the gap between germline ends came to 14 bases. There are 15 residues in the CDR3. The CDR3 protein is CASSSRQHNNQPQHF. The CDR3 DNA follows: TGTGCCAGCAGTAGCAGACAGCATAACAATCAGCCCCAGCATTTT.

V and J are TRBV21-1 and TRBJ2-7; TRBD1, the table's D call, was not compared with the DNA. TRBV21-1 is an annotated pseudogene. The CDR3 runs to 18 residues. CDR3 sequence (DNA): TGTGCCAGCAGCAAACAACTGTCGGGGAACAGATTCACCTACGAGCAGTACTTC. Translation: CASSKQLSGNRFTYEQYF.